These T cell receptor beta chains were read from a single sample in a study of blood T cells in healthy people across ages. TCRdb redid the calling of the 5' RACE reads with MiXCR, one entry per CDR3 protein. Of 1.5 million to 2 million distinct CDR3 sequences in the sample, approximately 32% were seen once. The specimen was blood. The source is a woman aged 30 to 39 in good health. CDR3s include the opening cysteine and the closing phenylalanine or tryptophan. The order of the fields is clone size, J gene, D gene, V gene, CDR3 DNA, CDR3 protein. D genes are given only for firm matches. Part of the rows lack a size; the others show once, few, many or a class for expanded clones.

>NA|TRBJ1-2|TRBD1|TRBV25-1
TGTGCCAGCAGTGAAGGAGGCCAGGGGGGAAACTATGGCTACACCTTC
CASSEGGQGGNYGYTF
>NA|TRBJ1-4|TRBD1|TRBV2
TGTGCCAGCAGTGAAAGGGAACAGGGGGTAAAAAAACTGTTTTTT
CASSEREQGVKKLFF
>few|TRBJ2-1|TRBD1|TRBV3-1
TGTGCCAGCAGCCAACCCCGGGACAGGGTCTCCTGGGGCTACAATGAGCAGTTCTTC
CASSQPRDRVSWGYNEQFF
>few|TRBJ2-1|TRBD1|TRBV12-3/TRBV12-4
TGTGCCAGCCACACTAGGACAGGCCCTAACTACAATGAGCAGTTCTTC
CASHTRTGPNYNEQFF
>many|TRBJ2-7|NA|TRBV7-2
TGTGCCAGCAGCTTATCATCCCCCTACGAGCAGTACTTC
CASSLSSPYEQYF
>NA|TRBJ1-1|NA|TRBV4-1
TGCGCCAGCAGCCAAGATTCCCGCAGAAACACTGAAGCTTTCTTT
CASSQDSRRNTEAFF
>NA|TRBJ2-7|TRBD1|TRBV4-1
TGCGCCAGCAGCGACCGGTACAGGGGCGGGTTCTACGAGCAGTACTTC
CASSDRYRGGFYEQYF
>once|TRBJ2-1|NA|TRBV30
TGTGCCTGGGACTCACCGGAGCTGTACAATGAGCAGTTCTTC
CAWDSPELYNEQFF
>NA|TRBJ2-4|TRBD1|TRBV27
TGTGCCGCTGGGACAGGGGGAACCAAAAACATTCAGTACTTC
CAAGTGGTKNIQYF
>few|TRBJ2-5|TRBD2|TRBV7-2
TGTGCCAGCAGCCCCTATCAGCGGGGGGGCCTTGGGGAGACCCAGTACTTC
CASSPYQRGGLGETQYF
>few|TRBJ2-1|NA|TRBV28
TGTGCCAGCTCCGAAGTGGCGGTATCCTACAATGAGCAGTTCTTC
CASSEVAVSYNEQFF
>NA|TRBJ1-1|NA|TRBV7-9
TGTGCCAGCAGCTTAGCCAGGGTGGGGAACACTGAAGCTTTCTTT
CASSLARVGNTEAFF
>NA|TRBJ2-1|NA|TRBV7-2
TGTGCCAGCAGCTTAGGGTCCCATTCTAGCTCCTACAATGAGCAGTTCTTC
CASSLGSHSSSYNEQFF
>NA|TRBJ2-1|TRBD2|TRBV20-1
TGCAGTGCTAGAGTGAGAAGCGGGGGGACGAGAGAGCAGTTCTTC
CSARVRSGGTREQFF
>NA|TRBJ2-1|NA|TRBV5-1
TGCGCCAGCAGCTTGGCCGAGGGCGGGATCTCCTACAATGAGCAGTTCTTC
CASSLAEGGISYNEQFF
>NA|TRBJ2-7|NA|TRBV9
TGTGCCAGCCCACGTACAGGACTCGAGCAGTACTTC
CASPRTGLEQYF
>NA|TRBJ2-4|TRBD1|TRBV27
TGTGCCAGTCCGGGACAGGCCTACAGTGCCAAAAACATTCAGTACTTC
CASPGQAYSAKNIQYF
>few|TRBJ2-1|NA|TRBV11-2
TGTGCCAGCAGCTTAAACGGGGTATACAATGAGCAGTTCTTC
CASSLNGVYNEQFF
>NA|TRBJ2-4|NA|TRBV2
TGTGCCAGCAGGGCGGGACTTAAAGAGGGGCAAAACATTCAGTACTTC
CASRAGLKEGQNIQYF
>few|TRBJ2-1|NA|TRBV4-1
TGCGCCAGCAGCCAAGAAGGGAACAGCTACAATGAGCAGTTCTTC
CASSQEGNSYNEQFF
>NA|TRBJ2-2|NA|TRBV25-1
TGTGCCAGCACGCGAAGGGGGGCCAGCACCGGGGAGCTGTTTTTT
CASTRRGASTGELFF
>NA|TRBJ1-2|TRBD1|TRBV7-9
TGTGCCAGCAGCTTAATCGGACAGGAAGCATCTAGAGGCTACACCTTC
CASSLIGQEASRGYTF
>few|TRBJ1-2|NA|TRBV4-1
TGCGCCAGCAGCCAAGATACGGCAGTTGGTGGGGGCTACACCTTC
CASSQDTAVGGGYTF
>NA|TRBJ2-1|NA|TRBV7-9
TGTGCCAGCAGCCCGATCGGCTATGGCTCCTACAATGAGCAGTTCTTC
CASSPIGYGSYNEQFF
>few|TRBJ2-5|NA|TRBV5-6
TGTGCCAGCACTGGGACACCCGAAGGAGAGACCCAGTACTTC
CASTGTPEGETQYF
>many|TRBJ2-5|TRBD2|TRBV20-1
TGCAGTGCTAGGGGAGGACTAGCGGCTCAAGAGACCCAGTACTTC
CSARGGLAAQETQYF
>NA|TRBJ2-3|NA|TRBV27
TGTGCCAGCAGTTTTTCCCCGCTAACAGATACGCAGTATTTT
CASSFSPLTDTQYF
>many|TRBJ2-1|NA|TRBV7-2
TGTGCCAGCAGCTTAATGACAGTCTACAATGAGCAGTTCTTC
CASSLMTVYNEQFF
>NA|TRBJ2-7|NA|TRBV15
TGTGCCACCAGCACGAGTTCTGGGACACGGATAGATAGCTCCTACGAGCAGTACTTC
CATSTSSGTRIDSSYEQYF
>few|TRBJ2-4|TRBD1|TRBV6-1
TGTGCCAGCCGTAGGGGACAGGAAAACATTCAGTACTTC
CASRRGQENIQYF
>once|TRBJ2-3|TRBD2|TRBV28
TGTGCCAGCAGTTTAAAGGGGAGGGGCACAGATACGCAGTATTTT
CASSLKGRGTDTQYF
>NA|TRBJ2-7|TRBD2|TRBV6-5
TGTGCCAGCAGACGGGGGGGGGACCACGAGCAGTACTTC
CASRRGGDHEQYF
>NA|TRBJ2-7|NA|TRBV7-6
TGTGCCAGCAGCCCGTGGGGATGGGGGGCAAGCTCCTACGAGCAGTACTTC
CASSPWGWGASSYEQYF
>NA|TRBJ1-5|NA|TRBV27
TGTGCCAGCAGTTTTGGACAGCCCAATCAGCCCCAGCATTTT
CASSFGQPNQPQHF
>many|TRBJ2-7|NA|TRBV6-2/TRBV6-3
TGTGCCAGCAGCCACAACTACGAGCAGTACTTC
CASSHNYEQYF
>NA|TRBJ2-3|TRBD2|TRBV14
TGTGCCAGCAGCCGGGGACTAGCGGGAGGGCCTCCCACAGATACGCAGTATTTT
CASSRGLAGGPPTDTQYF
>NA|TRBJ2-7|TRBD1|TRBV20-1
TGCAGTGCTCGAATCTCCTACGGGACAGGGGACCACGAGCAGTACTTC
CSARISYGTGDHEQYF
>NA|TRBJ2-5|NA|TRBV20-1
TGCAGTGCTAGTGATTGTAGGGGGGTGGCAGAGACCCAGTACTTC
CSASDCRGVAETQYF
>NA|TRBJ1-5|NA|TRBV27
TGTGCCAGCAGTTTAAGGGGGGGAGAACAGCCCCAGCATTTT
CASSLRGGEQPQHF
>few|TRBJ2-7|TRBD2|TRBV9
TGTGCCAGCAGCCACTCTAGCGGGGGCCCCTCCTACGAGCAGTACTTC
CASSHSSGGPSYEQYF
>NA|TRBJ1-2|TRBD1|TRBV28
TGTGCCAGCAGTTTTTCTCGACAGGGGGTTGGCTACACCTTC
CASSFSRQGVGYTF
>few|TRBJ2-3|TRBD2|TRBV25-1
TGTGCCAGCAGTGAATCGGTGTCAGCGGGAGTAACAGATACGCAGTATTTT
CASSESVSAGVTDTQYF
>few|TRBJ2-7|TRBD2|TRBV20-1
TGCAGTGCTCATCGGAGGGGACTAGGCAATCTCGAGCAGTACTTC
CSAHRRGLGNLEQYF
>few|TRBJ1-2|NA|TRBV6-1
TGTGCCAGCAGAAGCCGCAGGGTAGGGGGACCATTAAGTAACTATGGCTACACCTTC
CASRSRRVGGPLSNYGYTF
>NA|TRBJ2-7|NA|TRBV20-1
TGCAGTGCTAGACTCCAGGCCTACGAGCAGTACTTC
CSARLQAYEQYF
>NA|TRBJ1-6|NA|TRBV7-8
TGTGCCAGCAGCTTAGTTCGGGGGAATTCACCCCTCCACTTT
CASSLVRGNSPLHF
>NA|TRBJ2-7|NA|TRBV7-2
TGTGCCAGCAGCTTATTCCCGGGAGTGCTCTACGAGCAGTACTTC
CASSLFPGVLYEQYF
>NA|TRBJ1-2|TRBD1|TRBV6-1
TGTGCCAGCAGTGGATCCGGGACAGGGACTTTCAGACCCTATGGCTACACCTTC
CASSGSGTGTFRPYGYTF
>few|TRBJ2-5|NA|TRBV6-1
TGTGCCAGCAGTAGCCTAGGCGAGCAAGAGACCCAGTACTTC
CASSSLGEQETQYF
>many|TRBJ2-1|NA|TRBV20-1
TGCAGTGCTAGAGAAAACAATGAGCAGTTCTTC
CSARENNEQFF
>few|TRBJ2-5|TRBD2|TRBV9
TGTGCCAGCAGCATGGGACTAGCGGGAGGGTCCGAGACCCAGTACTTC
CASSMGLAGGSETQYF
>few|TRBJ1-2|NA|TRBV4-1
TGCGCCAGCAGCCAAGACCCAGCCGGTAACTATGGCTACACCTTC
CASSQDPAGNYGYTF
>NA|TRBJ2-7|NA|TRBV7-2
TGTGCCAGCAGCCCATGGCTCTCTTTGGAGCAGTACTTC
CASSPWLSLEQYF
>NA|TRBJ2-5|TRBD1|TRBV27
TGTGCCAGCAGTGACCGACAGGGGGCTGAGACCCAGTACTTC
CASSDRQGAETQYF
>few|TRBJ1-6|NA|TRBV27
TGTGCCAGCAGTTTAAAAGGGGATAATTCACCCCTCCACTTT
CASSLKGDNSPLHF
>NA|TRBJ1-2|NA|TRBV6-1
TGTGCCAGCAGATCCGGGACGACCTATGGCTACACCTTC
CASRSGTTYGYTF
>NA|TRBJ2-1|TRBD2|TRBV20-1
TGCAGTGCTAGAGATCCTAGCGGGAGGAATTACAATGAGCAGTTCTTC
CSARDPSGRNYNEQFF
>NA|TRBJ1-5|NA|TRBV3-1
TGTGCCAGCAGCCATACCAGTTTCAATCAGGCCCAGCATTTT
CASSHTSFNQAQHF
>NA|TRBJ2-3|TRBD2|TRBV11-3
TGTGCCAGCAGCTTATCCCTCGGCTCGAAGGGACTAGCGGGAGGCGCAGATACGCAGTATTTT
CASSLSLGSKGLAGGADTQYF